This T cell receptor beta chain was retrieved from a study of shared clonotypes between healthy human individuals. On sorted subsets, replicate PCRs used 200 ng DNA, or tens of thousands of T cell genomes. Clones were read by immunoSEQ multiplex PCR, and TCRdb kept only the in-frame ones, dropping some. Of around 2,100,000 clones in the sample, about 95% were seen once. The CDR3 runs to 16 residues. Germline V gene sequence: CDR1 ENHRY, CDR2 SYGVKD. V was trimmed by 0 bases and J by 5 bases, leaving 14 bases between them. Naive CD8 cells were CD45RO-negative, positively selected for CCR7, excluding terminally differentiated effector memory CD45RA+ cells. HIV-negative, healthy adults without recent acute infections or vaccinations were the donors. Adult Caucasians living in Nashville, Tennessee made up all of the donors.

This TCR was recovered from a man in his late teens or twenties in good health. The chain combines TRBV10-3 with TRBJ1-5, with a weak D call TRBD1 (5 bases). The sequenced sample was naive CD8+ T cells sorted from blood. The CDR3 coding sequence is TGTGCCATCAGTGAGTCGGGGGTTCTTCTGGATCAGCCCCAGCATTTT. This gives the protein CAISESGVLLDQPQHF.